The clone carrying this T cell receptor beta chain was seen many times. Trimming cost V 3 bases and J 7 bases, with 15 bases left between them. There are 15 residues in the CDR3. Germline V gene lookup returns CDR1 MNHNS and CDR2 SASEGT. This specimen comes from a study of Graves' ophthalmopathy and Graves' hyperthyroidism. Scientists amplified the TCR beta CDR3 regions from RNA transcripts. First-round RT-PCR used HTBI primers; second-round multiplex PCR followed. Via MiXCR, TCRdb re-called the multiplex PCR reads, giving one row per CDR3 protein. The sample has roughly 500,000 distinct CDR3 sequences; about an eighth are singletons.

The receptor was derived from a young woman with Graves' ophthalmopathy. This chain links TRBV6-1 with TRBJ2-2, with a weak D call TRBD2 (5 bases). The sequenced material came from blood. CDR3 residues: CASSDPSGVGGELFF. In nucleotides, the CDR3 is TGTGCCAGCAGTGACCCTTCCGGGGTAGGCGGGGAGCTGTTTTTT.